One sample yielded the 32 T cell receptor beta chains listed below, sequenced in a study of shared clonotypes between healthy human individuals. This table comes from immunoSEQ multiplex PCR, and its TCRdb copy is limited to in-frame clones, with some not included. Here the sample spans about 2.3 million clones, about nine tenths being singletons. The sequenced sample consisted of naive CD4+ T cells from PBMCs. As to subset: CD45RA+ positively selected. The source of these receptors is a man between 18 and 29 years old in good health. Some clones in this sample may be carry-over from other donors' samples.

A remark on this clone: Other DNA sequences in this sample translate to the same CDR3. This chain uses TRBV18 with TRBJ2-5, with 7 bases matching TRBD1. The germline gives CDR1 KGHSH, CDR2 LQKENI. V lost 3 bases, J lost 5 bases, and 6 bases stayed unmatched. The length of the CDR3 is 14 residues. In DNA form, the CDR3 reads TGTGCCAGCTCACCGGGTCAGGGGGTGGAGACCCAGTACTTC. It yields the protein CASSPGQGVETQYF.

The chain uses TRBV20-1 and TRBJ2-5, with 7 bases that match TRBD2. Trimming at V came to 5 bases and at J to 5 bases, leaving 2 bases not matched to a gene. Per the germline V gene, CDR1 is DFQATT and CDR2 is SNEGSKA (reference sequence). The CDR3 is made up of 11 amino acids. In DNA, the CDR3 is TGCAGTGCTCTGGGGGGGGAGACCCAGTACTTC. Encoded protein: CSALGGETQYF.

The rearrangement uses TRBV7-2 and TRBJ1-3, with no clear D. The germline V and J ends were trimmed by 0 bases and 2 bases, with 5 bases remaining between them. Germline lookup yields CDR1 SGHTA and CDR2 FQGNSA. The CDR3 contains 14 residues. The CDR3: CASSLASAGNTIYF. In nucleotides, the CDR3 is TGTGCCAGCAGCTTAGCTTCTGCTGGAAACACCATATATTTT.

A few counts support this clone. The chain carries TRBV28 and TRBJ1-5; D might be TRBD1 (5 bases). The CDR3 runs 17 residues. The V gene's germline CDR1 is MDHEN and CDR2 SYDVKM. V lost 6 bases and J 2 bases, leaving 20 bases between the germline ends. In nucleotides, the CDR3 is TGTGCCAGCAGGATGGGACGGCGCCGGAGAGGCAATCAGCCCCAGCATTTT. Its translation: CASRMGRRRRGNQPQHF.

The chain is built from TRBV15 and TRBJ2-5, with D tentatively TRBD1 (5 bases). V was trimmed by 0 bases and J by 6 bases, leaving 14 bases between them. The CDR3 has 15 residues. The germline CDR1 and CDR2 sequences are LNHNV and YYDKDF (reference sequence). In DNA form, the CDR3 reads TGTGCCACCAGCAGAGATAACGCAGGGTCGAAGACCCAGTACTTC. The encoded protein is CATSRDNAGSKTQYF.

The rearrangement links TRBV19 to TRBJ2-5, with D unclear. Germline values: CDR1 LNHDA, CDR2 SQIVND (reference sequence). CDR3 length: 15 residues. V was cut by 2 bases and J by 0 bases, with 10 bases left in between. CDR3 sequence: CASSINGWYQETQYF. CDR3 DNA: TGTGCCAGTAGTATAAACGGATGGTACCAAGAGACCCAGTACTTC. Using reference TRBV19 and TRBJ2-5 for the parts outside the CDR3, the full variable domain is DGGITQSPKYLFRKEGQNVTLSCEQNLNHDAMYWYRQDPGQGLRLIYYSQIVNDFQKGDIAEGYSVSREKKESFPLTVTSAQKNPTAFYLCASSINGWYQETQYFGPGTRLLVL.

The chain links TRBV28 to TRBJ1-4; a possible D gene is TRBD1 (5 bases). The CDR3 consists of 16 residues. Trimming shortened V by 2 bases and J by 8 bases, and 18 bases separated the two germline ends. The germline gives CDR1 MDHEN, CDR2 SYDVKM. This CDR3 reads CASSLIPGTVGEKLFF. The CDR3 nucleotides read TGTGCCAGCAGTTTAATTCCCGGGACCGTGGGCGAAAAACTGTTTTTT.

This chain joins TRBV7-9 and TRBJ2-7; D uncertain. The CDR3 is 10 amino acids. Trimming took 11 bases from V and 5 from J, leaving 10 bases between them. The germline CDR1 and CDR2 sequences are SEHNR and FQNEAQ (reference sequence). The chain's CDR3 is CALGRDEQYF. The CDR3 nucleotides read TGTGCCCTAGGTAGGGACGAGCAGTACTTC.

This clone was seen a few times. The chain recombines TRBV20-1 with TRBJ1-2, with D possibly matching TRBD1 (5 bases). Germline CDR1 and CDR2: DFQATT and SNEGSKA (reference sequence). The CDR3 consists of 11 residues. Deletions cut 5 bases from V and 8 bases from J, with 12 bases between. The CDR3 coding sequence is TGCAGTGCTTCGGGGACGAGCGGCTACACCTTC. It codes for CSASGTSGYTF.

V is TRBV9 and J is TRBJ2-6, with TRBD2 as a possible D gene (7 bases). This CDR3 contains 17 residues. Germline CDR1 SGDLS, CDR2 YYNGEE. Trimming stripped 4 bases from V and 4 bases from J, with 18 bases between. CDR3 protein: CASSPTTRGAGANVLTF. CDR3 DNA sequence: TGTGCCAGCAGCCCAACGACCCGGGGGGCAGGGGCCAACGTCCTGACTTTC.

The chain joins TRBV6-1 to TRBJ2-7; no definite D call. Germline lookup yields CDR1 MNHNS and CDR2 SASEGT. CDR3 length: 15 residues. V lost 6 bases, J lost 2 bases, and 17 bases lay in between. In DNA form, the CDR3 reads TGTGCCAGCAGAAGCTCCGGGTTCCCCACCTACGAGCAGTACTTC. Translating gives CASRSSGFPTYEQYF.

The rearrangement links TRBV2 to TRBJ2-7; D possibly corresponds to TRBD1 (5 bases). The CDR3 contains 14 residues. Germline CDR1 is SNHLY and CDR2 is FYNNEI. Trimming stripped 6 bases from V and 5 bases from J, with 17 bases between. The CDR3 reads CASSATVFRDEQYF. In nucleotides, the CDR3 is TGTGCCAGCAGCGCGACAGTGTTTCGGGACGAGCAGTACTTC.

The genes are TRBV2 and TRBJ2-5; 9 nucleotides match TRBD1. V shed 2 bases, J shed 4 bases, and the junction held 5 bases outside the gene matches. CDR1 is SNHLY and CDR2 is FYNNEI in the germline V gene. The CDR3 sequence is 15 residues long. For the CDR3, the DNA is TGTGCCAGCAGTGAACAGGGACAGGGTACAGAGACCCAGTACTTC. Amino acids: CASSEQGQGTETQYF.

The chain combines TRBV28 with TRBJ1-1; possibly TRBD1 for D (6 bases). The germline V and J ends were trimmed by 5 bases and 4 bases, with 17 bases remaining between them. The CDR3 length is 15 residues. CDR1 MDHEN and CDR2 SYDVKM come from the germline V gene. The CDR3 is CASSPQQGFGTEAFF. The CDR3 DNA is TGTGCCAGCAGTCCCCAACAGGGCTTTGGCACTGAAGCTTTCTTT.

The rearrangement uses TRBV6-5 and TRBJ1-3; D unclear. Trimming stripped 0 bases from V and 0 bases from J, with 9 bases between. Germline CDR1 is MNHEY and CDR2 is SVGAGI. CDR3 length equals 16 residues. The CDR3 coding sequence is TGTGCCAGCAGTTACTCGTGGGATTCCTCTGGAAACACCATATATTTT. Translation gives CASSYSWDSSGNTIYF.

This chain uses TRBV6-5 with TRBJ1-5; D is undetermined. The ends were cut back, 2 bases at V and 3 bases at J, with 8 bases in the middle. The CDR3 runs 14 residues. Germline V gives CDR1 MNHEY, CDR2 SVGAGI. The CDR3 protein is CASSYERYNQPQHF. CDR3 bases: TGTGCCAGCAGTTACGAGAGATACAATCAGCCCCAGCATTTT.

This rearrangement joins TRBV5-4 to TRBJ1-6, with D maybe TRBD1 (6 bases). The V gene lost 2 bases and the J gene lost 7 bases, with 16 bases spanning the gap. CDR3 length: 16 amino acids. Germline V lookup: CDR1 SGHNT, CDR2 YYREEE (reference sequence). Here the CDR3 reads CASSFPGAAGNSPLHF. In nucleotides, the CDR3 is TGTGCCAGCAGCTTCCCGGGGGCAGCAGGGAATTCACCCCTCCACTTT.

V usage is TRBV6-6 and J usage is TRBJ2-1; 9 bases agree with TRBD1. The CDR3 length is 14 residues. The germline V gene encodes CDR1 MNHNY and CDR2 SVGAGI (reference sequence). V shed 6 bases, J shed 9 bases, and the junction held 9 bases outside the gene matches. The CDR3 is CASSRDRARGEQFF. The DNA for the CDR3 is TGTGCCAGCAGCCGGGACAGGGCAAGGGGTGAGCAGTTCTTC.

This chain uses TRBV9 with TRBJ1-1; 7 bases line up with TRBD1. V gave up 3 bases and J gave up 1 base; unmatched junction bases: 3. The CDR3 is made up of 14 amino acids. Germline V gene data show CDR1 as SGDLS and CDR2 as YYNGEE. CDR3 region: CASSGRQGNTEAFF. In DNA, the CDR3 is TGTGCCAGCAGCGGGCGACAGGGGAACACTGAAGCTTTCTTT.

In the case of this clone: Other DNA sequences within the sample encode an identical CDR3. The V gene is TRBV28, the J gene TRBJ2-2, with 7 bases identical to TRBD2. Trimming at V came to 3 bases and at J to 4 bases, leaving 5 bases not matched to a gene. The CDR3 covers 15 residues. Germline CDR1 and CDR2: MDHEN and SYDVKM. CDR3 in amino acids: CASSFRGRGTGELFF. The CDR3 DNA is TGTGCCAGCAGTTTTCGGGGGAGGGGCACCGGGGAGCTGTTTTTT.

The chain uses TRBV5-4 and TRBJ2-7; 13 bases agree with TRBD2. Germline assignment: CDR1 SGHNT and CDR2 YYREEE (reference sequence). The CDR3 length is 13 residues. V gave up 0 bases and J gave up 12 bases; unmatched junction bases: 3. The chain's CDR3 is CASSLEGTSGVYF. The DNA of the CDR3 is TGTGCCAGCAGCTTGGAAGGGACTAGCGGGGTGTACTTC.

The genes are TRBV5-1 and TRBJ2-5; 13 bases are shared with TRBD2. With 7 bases clipped from V and 5 bases from J, the junction kept 11 bases outside the gene matches. Germline CDR1 and CDR2: SGHRS and YFSETQ. There are 16 residues in the CDR3. CDR3 protein: CASARLAGGPGETQYF. The DNA for the CDR3 is TGCGCCAGCGCTAGACTAGCGGGAGGTCCCGGGGAGACCCAGTACTTC.

The chain has TRBV5-4 and TRBJ2-1; D is perhaps TRBD1 (6 bases). V lost 3 bases and J 12 bases, leaving 13 bases between the germline ends. This CDR3 contains 12 residues. Germline CDR1 SGHNT, CDR2 YYREEE (reference sequence). CDR3 in amino acids: CASSSGQRRQFF. In DNA form, the CDR3 reads TGTGCCAGCAGCTCCGGACAGCGGAGGCAGTTCTTC.

Points on this clone: Distinct nucleotide sequences in the sample also encode this CDR3. J is TRBJ1-2 and V is TRBV10-3; no reliable D call. Trimming took 4 bases from V and 4 from J, leaving 7 bases between them. CDR1 and CDR2 (germline): ENHRY, SYGVKD. This CDR3 spans 12 amino acids. The CDR3 region has the DNA TGTGCCATCAGTGCCGGATTCTATGGCTACACCTTC. It translates to CAISAGFYGYTF.

This sequence joins TRBV6-1 and TRBJ1-1; TRBD1 might be the D (5 bases). The CDR3 contains 15 residues. Germline CDR1 reads MNHNS; CDR2 reads SASEGT. Trimming left V 2 bases short and J 6 bases short, with 16 bases between. CDR3 region: CASSERKGIVAEAFF. The CDR3 DNA reads TGTGCCAGCAGTGAACGAAAGGGGATAGTGGCTGAAGCTTTCTTT.

A single count supports this clone. The rearrangement uses TRBV30 and TRBJ2-1; 7 bases agree with TRBD1. With V trimmed by 5 bases and J by 0 bases, 1 base remained unmatched. The CDR3 totals 13 residues. Germline V gives CDR1 GTSNPN, CDR2 SVGIG (reference sequence). The CDR3 is CAWHRGSYNEQFF. The CDR3, as DNA: TGTGCCTGGCACAGGGGCTCCTACAATGAGCAGTTCTTC.

V gene TRBV9 combines with J gene TRBJ1-1, with D tentatively TRBD1 (5 bases). CDR3 length: 16 residues. Germline V gene lookup returns CDR1 SGDLS and CDR2 YYNGEE. Trimming shortened V by 0 bases and J by 4 bases, and 16 bases separated the two germline ends. The CDR3 reads CASSVDPGPTSTEAFF. The CDR3 DNA reads as TGTGCCAGCAGCGTAGATCCAGGGCCAACTTCCACTGAAGCTTTCTTT.

The J gene is TRBJ1-1, the V gene TRBV7-3; TRBD1 aligns across 7 bases. The CDR3 is made up of 13 amino acids. CDR1 and CDR2 from the germline V gene are SGHTA and FQGTGA. V shed 6 bases, J shed 3 bases, and the junction held 4 bases outside the gene matches. The CDR3 DNA reads as TGTGCCAGCAGTGGACAGGACCACACTGAAGCTTTCTTT. Amino acid sequence: CASSGQDHTEAFF. The variable domain in full, completed from reference TRBV7-3 and TRBJ1-1, reads GAGVSQTPSNKVTEKGKYVELRCDPISGHTALYWYRQSLGQGPEFLIYFQGTGAADDSGLPNDRFFAVRPEGSVSTLKIQRTERGDSAVYLCASSGQDHTEAFFGQGTRLTVV.

This clone was observed a handful of times. The rearrangement links TRBV27 to TRBJ1-1; no reliable D call. The V gene's germline CDR1 is MNHEY and CDR2 SMNVEV (reference sequence). CDR3 length: 14 amino acids. The germline V and J ends were trimmed by 5 bases and 1 base, with 11 bases remaining between them. CDR3 sequence (DNA): TGTGCCAGCAGTGACTCGGACGCGAACACTGAAGCTTTCTTT. Amino acids: CASSDSDANTEAFF.

V usage is TRBV6-1 and J usage is TRBJ2-3, with D possibly being TRBD1 or TRBD2 (5 bases each). The V end was cut by 2 bases, the J end by 3 bases, with 9 bases between. Germline CDR1 and CDR2: MNHNS and SASEGT. This CDR3 region has 14 residues. The CDR3 here is CASSEPGATDTQYF. CDR3 nucleotides: TGTGCCAGCAGTGAACCCGGGGCGACAGATACGCAGTATTTT.

The genes are TRBV7-9 and TRBJ2-1; 7 bases match TRBD1. This CDR3 has 14 residues. Germline CDR1 SEHNR, CDR2 FQNEAQ (reference sequence). With 1 base clipped from V and 7 bases from J, the junction kept 4 bases outside the gene matches. The CDR3 is CASSLGPQGNEQFF. CDR3 in DNA: TGTGCCAGCAGCTTAGGACCACAGGGGAATGAGCAGTTCTTC.

V is TRBV5-6 and J is TRBJ2-5, with D possibly being TRBD2 (5 bases). The germline gives CDR1 SGHDT, CDR2 YYEEEE. The CDR3 runs to 14 residues. V was clipped by 3 bases and J by 2 bases, with 11 bases between them. This CDR3 is CASSWAGVQETQYF. In DNA form, the CDR3 reads TGTGCCAGCAGCTGGGCGGGCGTTCAAGAGACCCAGTACTTC. The full variable domain, in which reference TRBV5-6 and TRBJ2-5 provide the parts outside the CDR3, is DAGVTQSPTHLIKTRGQQVTLRCSPKSGHDTVSWYQQALGQGPQFIFQYYEEEERQRGNFPDRFSGHQFPNYSSELNVNALLLGDSALYLCASSWAGVQETQYFGPGTRLLVL.